A selection of T cell receptor beta chains follows, all from one sample in a study of blood T cell repertoires in COVID-19. Profiled with immunoSEQ multiplex PCR; TCRdb holds only in-frame clones, not every one. In the table there are some 180,000 clones, roughly 78% of which are singletons. Material: peripheral blood. These receptors originate from a woman aged 80 or over with active or convalescent COVID-19. The CDR3 runs from the conserved cysteine through the conserved F or W. D genes are given only for firm matches. The size field is filled for only some rows; it gives once, few, many or a size class.

>TRBJ1-5|TRBD1|NA|TRBV7-2
TGTGCCAGCAGTGCAGACAGGGGTAGCAATCAGCCCCAGCATTTT
CASSADRGSNQPQHF
>TRBJ2-7|NA|few|TRBV27
TGTGCCAGCAGTTTAGGGGGCGGCCGAGAGCAGTACTTC
CASSLGGGREQYF
>TRBJ1-2|TRBD1|NA|TRBV24-1
TGTGCCACCAGTGACCGGGACAGGGGGGTTAATGGCTACACCTTC
CATSDRDRGVNGYTF
>TRBJ1-3|NA|NA|TRBV28
TGTGCCAGCACCCAAGATAGCTCTGGAAACACCATATATTTT
CASTQDSSGNTIYF
>TRBJ2-2|NA|NA|TRBV4-2
TGTGCCAGCAGCCAAGATCCCGGGGGGCGGGGCGCGAACACCGGGGAGCTGTTTTTT
CASSQDPGGRGANTGELFF
>TRBJ1-1|NA|NA|TRBV19
TGTGCCAGTAAGTTACAGATGAACACTGAAGCTTTCTTT
CASKLQMNTEAFF
>TRBJ2-7|TRBD1|once|TRBV6-5
TGTGCCAGCAGGAGGACAGGGGCGGCCTACGAGCAGTACTTC
CASRRTGAAYEQYF
>TRBJ1-3|NA|NA|TRBV6-5
TGTGCCAGCAGTTACTCCCTACAACCCGGGAGGACCATATATTTT
CASSYSLQPGRTIYF
>TRBJ1-4|TRBD1|NA|TRBV6-5
TGTGCCAGCAGAAACAACAGGGGAGGAATTGAAAAACTGTTTTTT
CASRNNRGGIEKLFF
>TRBJ1-1|NA|few|TRBV3-1/TRBV3-2
TGTGCCAGCAGCCAAGTCGGGGTGAACACTGAAGCTTTCTTT
CASSQVGVNTEAFF
>TRBJ2-1|TRBD2|NA|TRBV9
TGTGCCAGCAGCGTTGCTAGCGGGGCCCCGGAGCAGTTCTTC
CASSVASGAPEQFF
>TRBJ2-5|NA|NA|TRBV27
TGTGCCAGCAGTGAGGTTCCCAAGAGTACCCAGTACTTC
CASSEVPKSTQYF
>TRBJ2-7|NA|few|TRBV2
TGTGCCAGCAGCATCACAGGTATGAAGCAGTACTTC
CASSITGMKQYF
>TRBJ2-1|NA|once|TRBV19
TGTGCCAGTAGTATGGGGCAGACATTATACAATGAGCAGTTCTTC
CASSMGQTLYNEQFF
>TRBJ1-1|NA|once|TRBV5-6
TGTGCCAGCACTGGGTACGGGTTAACCATGAACACTGAAGCTTTCTTT
CASTGYGLTMNTEAFF
>TRBJ2-5|NA|once|TRBV2
TGTGCCAGCAGTTCGCTAGCCGGGGAGACCCAGTACTTC
CASSSLAGETQYF
>TRBJ1-2|NA|NA|TRBV5-1
TGCGCCAGCAGCTTGCCAACTAACTATGGCTACACCTTC
CASSLPTNYGYTF
>TRBJ2-5|TRBD1|NA|TRBV18
TGTGCCAGCTCCGAAGCTGGACAGGGATTGTCAGAGACCCAGTACTTC
CASSEAGQGLSETQYF
>TRBJ1-2|TRBD1|NA|TRBV28
TGTGCCAGCAGTTTTCCGGGACAGGGCCTCTCTGTTGGCTACACCTTC
CASSFPGQGLSVGYTF
>TRBJ2-7|TRBD1|NA|TRBV5-6
TGTGCCAGCAGCTTGGAGGGACAGGGGACCTACGAGCAGTACTTC
CASSLEGQGTYEQYF
>TRBJ1-2|TRBD1|NA|TRBV2
TGTGCCGGGCGACAGGGCGATTATGGCTACACCTTC
CAGRQGDYGYTF
>TRBJ1-2|NA|NA|TRBV3-1/TRBV3-2
TGTGCCAGCAGCCAGGGAGGTGGTGGGACCTTC
CASSQGGGGTF
>TRBJ1-6|NA|NA|TRBV11-2
TGTGCCAGCAGCTTAGTTCCGCAGGGGAGCTCCTATAATTCACCCCTCCACTTT
CASSLVPQGSSYNSPLHF
>TRBJ2-7|NA|NA|TRBV12-3/TRBV12-4
TGTGCCAGCAGTTTGAATGGGGGCGGACGGCAGTACTTC
CASSLNGGGRQYF
>TRBJ2-3|TRBD1|once|TRBV5-1
TGCGCCAGCAGCTTACCGACAGGGGACTCAGATACGCAGTATTTT
CASSLPTGDSDTQYF
>TRBJ1-2|TRBD1|NA|TRBV6-5
TGTGCCAGCAGTTACGTGGGACAGTATGGCTACACCTTC
CASSYVGQYGYTF
>TRBJ2-7|NA|NA|TRBV5-6
TGTGCCAGCAGCTTGACCGCAGGGGTTCCGAGCTTC
CASSLTAGVPSF
>TRBJ2-7|NA|NA|TRBV6-6
TGTGCCAGCAGCTACCCGGTCTGGGGAGGTTCCTACGAGCAGTACTTC
CASSYPVWGGSYEQYF
>TRBJ2-1|TRBD1|NA|TRBV6-4
TGTGCCAGCTCTCCAGGGGGCAGCTACAATGAGCAGTTCTTC
CASSPGGSYNEQFF
>TRBJ2-7|TRBD1|NA|TRBV28
TGTGCCAGCAGACTAGACAGGGTCTACGAGCAGTACTTC
CASRLDRVYEQYF
>TRBJ1-1|TRBD1|NA|TRBV28
TGTGCCAGCAGTTTACTCTTCCCCTACAACAGGGGGACGAAAGCGAACACTGAAGCTTTCTTT
CASSLLFPYNRGTKANTEAFF
>TRBJ2-5|TRBD1|NA|TRBV3-1/TRBV3-2
TGTGCCAGCAGCCCCCGGGACAGGCAAGAGACCCAGTACTTC
CASSPRDRQETQYF
>TRBJ2-5|NA|NA|TRBV7-9
TGTGCCAGCAGCCCGAGACTGGTGTCACCAGGGGTTAGGCAAGAGACCCAGTACTTC
CASSPRLVSPGVRQETQYF
>TRBJ1-3|NA|NA|TRBV4-3
TGCGCCAGCAGCCAAGGGAGGGCCCTGGACACCATATATTTT
CASSQGRALDTIYF
>TRBJ2-3|TRBD2|NA|TRBV6-1
TGTGCCAGCAGTGAAGTCGGGGGGGGAAGCACAGATACGCAGTATTTT
CASSEVGGGSTDTQYF
>TRBJ1-1|NA|NA|TRBV28
TGTGCCAGCAGTTACGCCCGCGGGGCGAACACTGAAGCTTTCTTT
CASSYARGANTEAFF
>TRBJ2-6|NA|NA|TRBV28
TGTGCCAGCTTGGGGCAGGTTAGGGGCTCTGGGGCCAACGTCCTGACTTTC
CASLGQVRGSGANVLTF
>TRBJ1-1|NA|NA|TRBV29-1
TGCAGCGTTCCCAGTCTCCCACTGAACACTGAAGCTTTCTTT
CSVPSLPLNTEAFF
>TRBJ1-5|TRBD1|NA|TRBV27
TGTGCCAGCAGTTTACGCCTAGACAGGGGAGATTGGCCCCAGCATTTT
CASSLRLDRGDWPQHF
>TRBJ1-5|NA|few|TRBV19
TGTGCCAGTAGGTTTCCCGAGCTCAATCAGCCCCAGCATTTT
CASRFPELNQPQHF
>TRBJ2-3|NA|once|TRBV6-5
TGTGCCAGCAGTTATTCGGGGTACACGCAGTATTTT
CASSYSGYTQYF
>TRBJ2-3|NA|NA|TRBV25-1
TGTGCCAGCAGTGAATTGGCGGGCGGGACCAAAGATACGCAGTATTTT
CASSELAGGTKDTQYF
>TRBJ1-2|NA|NA|TRBV5-3
TGTGCCAGAAGCCGGCCCAGGAAATATGGCTACACCTTC
CARSRPRKYGYTF
>TRBJ2-7|NA|NA|TRBV6-5
TGTGCCAGCCTCGAAGGGGCAGGCCCCTACGAGCAGTACTTC
CASLEGAGPYEQYF
>TRBJ1-5|NA|NA|TRBV10-3
TGTGCCACAAACAACAGGGATCGCAATCAGCCCCAGCATTTT
CATNNRDRNQPQHF
>TRBJ1-2|NA|once|TRBV2
TGTGCCAGCAGTGGGAAGGACTCCCCACACTATGGCTACACCTTC
CASSGKDSPHYGYTF
>TRBJ1-4|NA|NA|TRBV28
TGTGCCAGCAGTTTACCGAGTTCAGCGCCCGAAAAACTGTTTTTT
CASSLPSSAPEKLFF
>TRBJ1-2|NA|NA|TRBV7-2
TGTGCCAGCAGCTTAGGGACAGACTATGGCTACACCTTC
CASSLGTDYGYTF
>TRBJ1-6|NA|NA|TRBV7-2
TGTGCCAGCAGCGTCCAAGCGGGGACCCTCCACTTT
CASSVQAGTLHF
>TRBJ2-6|NA|once|TRBV4-3
TGCGCCAGCAGCCAAGATGGGAGGCCAGCTGGGGCCAACGTCCTGACTTTC
CASSQDGRPAGANVLTF
>TRBJ2-7|TRBD2|NA|TRBV5-3
TGTGCCAGAAGCTTGTGTCGAACGACTAGCGGGGACGGGGAGCAGTACTTC
CARSLCRTTSGDGEQYF
>TRBJ2-3|TRBD1|NA|TRBV4-3
TGCGCCAGCAGCCAAGAAAGGGGGACAGGTAGCACAGATACGCAGTATTTT
CASSQERGTGSTDTQYF
>TRBJ2-7|NA|NA|TRBV6-6
TGTGCCAGCGTCGGAGTAAGGGGTGGCTCCTACGAGCAGTACTTC
CASVGVRGGSYEQYF